The text below deals with one T cell receptor beta chain. The target antigen is unknown. In germline, CDR1 is LNHDA, CDR2 SQIVND (reference sequence). V lost 5 bases, J lost 7 bases, and 11 bases stayed unmatched. CDR3 length: 15 residues. Only in-frame clones appear in the TCRdb table, and some are missing; sequencing was by immunoSEQ multiplex PCR. Counted here are about 1,600 clones, roughly a quarter occurring once; the ten biggest clones make up 4% to 5.5%. The data originate from a study of T cells in localized non-small cell lung cancer. General study results and limits: Elevated circulating T cell density in blood was associated with longer overall survival.

The TCR originated in a male donor aged 60 or over with stage II lung adenocarcinoma. This rearrangement joins TRBV19 to TRBJ2-4, with TRBD2 matching 7 bases. This specimen consisted of lung tumor tissue, obtained before any cancer treatment. This chain's CDR3 is CASSSLGGLVNIQYF. DNA of the CDR3: TGTGCCAGTAGTTCCCTCGGGGGGTTGGTTAACATTCAGTACTTC. Full variable domain (rest looked up from reference TRBV19 and TRBJ2-4): DGGITQSPKYLFRKEGQNVTLSCEQNLNHDAMYWYRQDPGQGLRLIYYSQIVNDFQKGDIAEGYSVSREKKESFPLTVTSAQKNPTAFYLCASSSLGGLVNIQYFGAGTRLSVL.